The present T cell receptor (beta chain) was sequenced within a study of blood T cells in healthy people across ages. PCR was performed a second time for roughly 7 to 12 cycles using a sample-barcoded 5' primer and a J-beta primer mix. TCRdb analysed the 5' RACE reads with MiXCR anew, one entry per CDR3 protein. The sample has some 370,000 distinct CDR3 sequences, over 45% seen once. V was shortened by 5 bases and J by 0 bases, with 9 bases between the two germline ends. Per the germline V gene, CDR1 is SGDLS and CDR2 is YYNGEE. The CDR3 sequence is 15 residues long. The origin of this receptor is a man in his 60s in good health. The sample comprised blood. V usage is TRBV9 and J usage is TRBJ2-6; D might be TRBD2 (5 bases). CDR3 sequence reads: CASSPTSSGANVLTF. CDR3 sequence (DNA): TGTGCCAGCAGTCCTACTAGCTCTGGGGCCAACGTCCTGACTTTC.